This record looks at one TCR beta chain sequence and its context. As yet, its antigen is unknown. Produced via immunoSEQ multiplex PCR; TCRdb's table is partial and in-frame only. This sample carries 20,000 to 25,000 clones, around 77% of them seen once, and the ten largest clones take 9.5% to 15%. The CDR3 has 15 amino acids. Per germline, CDR1 SEHNR and CDR2 FQNEAQ (reference sequence). V shed 5 bases and J 8 bases; nucleotides not matched to a gene: 9. The sample comes from a study of OX40 agonist ivuxolimab in advanced cancers. Study-wide results and limits: Clones of CD4+ and CD8+ blood T cells grew by week 6 at doses of 0.1 to 3.0 mg/kg. Researchers report that CD8+ T cells had, on average, more expanded clones than CD4+.

This clonotype was obtained from an adult with an advanced solid tumor such as melanoma, head and neck, liver or kidney cancer. The sample here was CD4+ or CD8+ T cells sorted from blood, taken in a trial of the OX40 agonist ivuxolimab. The V gene is TRBV7-9, the J gene TRBJ1-4; 9 bases map to TRBD1. The CDR3 nucleotides are TGTGCCAGCAGCCCTGCGGACAGGGGAGGCGAAAAACTGTTTTTT. As protein: CASSPADRGGEKLFF.